This T cell receptor (beta chain) comes out of a study of blood T cell repertoires in COVID-19. Study-level background: Acute and convalescent COVID-19 samples came from the United States, Italy and Spain. PBMCs, B-cell-depleted T cells, or T cells were the source of the cDNA or gDNA that made up the material.

In the authors' methods: Estimated nucleated cell counts came from reference gene primer amplification. Method: immunoSEQ multiplex PCR; TCRdb's copy keeps in-frame clones and lacks some. V, J and clone size are those of that table, while D and trimming were read from the DNA. The sample has fewer than 200,000 clones; about four fifths are singletons. Germline loops: CDR1 ENHRY, CDR2 SYGVKD. The CDR3 is 14 residues long. Trimming stripped 9 bases from V and 0 bases from J, with 12 bases between. This clone was detected once. The TCR sequence derives from a man in his 70s with active or convalescent COVID-19. The rearrangement links TRBV10-3 to TRBJ1-3, with D perhaps TRBD1 (5 bases). What was sequenced was peripheral blood. The CDR3, as DNA: TGTGCCATAAGAGACAGTAACTCTGGAAACACCATATATTTT. Amino acids: CAIRDSNSGNTIYF.